In its sample, the clone carrying this TCR beta chain was seen many times. Its antigen is not known. These data belong to a study of T-cell reconstitution after alpha-beta-depleted transplantation in children. Study-level points and caveats: Alpha-beta T cells about two months after transplant reportedly derived from several hundred expanded graft clones.

In germline, CDR1 is DFQATT, CDR2 SNEGSKA (reference sequence). The CDR3 loop spans 12 amino acids. V was trimmed by 1 base and J by 8 bases, leaving 12 bases between them. Unique molecular identifiers featured in how the TCRbeta library was prepared. TCRdb redid the calling of the PCR reads with MiXCR, one entry per CDR3 protein. The profile covers some 200,000 distinct CDR3 sequences, with 11% appearing a single time and roughly 28% taken by the ten largest. The sequencing here drew on PBMCs, taken before TCRalphabeta/CD19-depleted stem cell transplant. This sequence was found in a child under three years old with acute myeloid leukemia, due to receive a stem cell transplant. The chain combines TRBV20-1 with TRBJ2-7; D is undetermined. The CDR3 region has the DNA TGCAGTGCTAGAGCGTCCAAGAGGCAGCAGTACTTC. Its translation: CSARASKRQQYF.